This T cell receptor (beta chain) was captured in a study of CD8 T cells in ankylosing spondylitis. Study-wide results and limits: What appeared characteristic of ankylosing spondylitis blood was a TCR beta motif of eight highly homologous variants. Some of the motif variants had earlier been found in reactive arthritis patients' fluid and blood.

TCRdb called the 5' RACE reads again in MiXCR, with one record for every CDR3 protein. The table includes 200,000 to 300,000 distinct CDR3 sequences, 32% detected once. A note on this clonotype: Its antigen is still unknown.

The CDR3 covers 15 residues. Trimming cost V 0 bases and J 2 bases, with 8 bases left between them. The sequence was collected from a male donor with ankylosing spondylitis or in good health (not recorded which). Sequenced material: blood, either unsorted or a sorted T cell fraction (not recorded which). The V gene is TRBV12-3 or TRBV12-4, the J gene TRBJ1-3; weak D call: TRBD1 (5 bases). CDR3 protein: CASSLAQGPGNTIYF. The CDR3, as DNA: TGTGCCAGCAGTTTAGCGCAGGGCCCTGGAAACACCATATATTTT.